A selection of T cell receptor beta chains follows, all from one sample in a study of blood T cell repertoires in COVID-19. Only in-frame clones appear in the TCRdb table, and some are missing; sequencing was by immunoSEQ multiplex PCR. Counted here are hundreds of thousands of clones, roughly 87% occurring once; the ten biggest clones make up over 6%. Sequencing was performed on PBMCs or T cells enriched from blood (not recorded which). These TCRs come from a young woman with acute COVID-19. CDR3s include the opening cysteine and the closing phenylalanine or tryptophan. A D gene is named only where the DNA matches it firmly. Clone size is not always given. Where it is, it says once, few, many or a class for expanded clones.

J: TRBJ1-6
size: NA
length: 15
V: TRBV5-4
D: NA
DNA: TGTGCCAGCAGCTTGCGTACAAGCTATAATTCACCCCTCCACTTT
CDR3: CASSLRTSYNSPLHF

J: TRBJ2-3
size: NA
length: 15
V: TRBV7-7
D: TRBD2
DNA: TGTGCTAGCAGCTCTGGGGGGGTTCACACAGATACGCAGTATTTT
CDR3: CASSSGGVHTDTQYF

J: TRBJ1-5
size: NA
length: 15
V: TRBV19
D: NA
DNA: TGTGCCAGTAGTATAGAGTCGTATAGCAATCAGCCCCAGCATTTT
CDR3: CASSIESYSNQPQHF

J: TRBJ2-3
size: NA
length: 14
V: TRBV5-1
D: TRBD2
DNA: TGCGCCAGCATGCCGACTAGCGGGTTAGATACGCAGTATTTT
CDR3: CASMPTSGLDTQYF

J: TRBJ2-3
size: NA
length: 14
V: TRBV11-2
D: TRBD1
DNA: TGTGCCAGCAGCTTAGGGACAGGGGGAGATACGCAGTATTTT
CDR3: CASSLGTGGDTQYF

J: TRBJ2-7
size: NA
length: 11
V: TRBV2
D: NA
DNA: TGTGCCAGCAGTGATAGCTACGAGCAGTACTTC
CDR3: CASSDSYEQYF

J: TRBJ2-3
size: NA
length: 15
V: TRBV10-3
D: TRBD2
DNA: TGTGCCATCAGAAGCGGGGGGTCAAACACAGATACGCAGTATTTT
CDR3: CAIRSGGSNTDTQYF

J: TRBJ2-1
size: NA
length: 16
V: TRBV5-4
D: TRBD2
DNA: TGTGCCAGCAGCTGGACTAGCGGGAGGGGTTACAATGAGCAGTTCTTC
CDR3: CASSWTSGRGYNEQFF

J: TRBJ1-5
size: NA
length: 14
V: TRBV24-1
D: NA
DNA: TGTGCCACCGGGGGGGCGCCCCCCAATCAGCCCCAGCATTTT
CDR3: CATGGAPPNQPQHF

J: TRBJ2-1
size: NA
length: 15
V: TRBV7-3
D: NA
DNA: TGTGCCAGCAGCTTAGACAGGAGCTCCTACAATGAGCAGTTCTTC
CDR3: CASSLDRSSYNEQFF

J: TRBJ2-7
size: NA
length: 12
V: TRBV2
D: NA
DNA: TGTGCCAGCAGAGGGGCGATCTACGAGCAGTACTTC
CDR3: CASRGAIYEQYF

J: TRBJ1-1
size: NA
length: 16
V: TRBV7-9
D: NA
DNA: TGTGCCAGCAGCTTATTCCCGGGTAGTCCGTTCCCTGAAGCTTTCTTT
CDR3: CASSLFPGSPFPEAFF

J: TRBJ1-5
size: NA
length: 17
V: TRBV2
D: NA
DNA: TGTGCCAGCAGGGGATCCTCAGGGTTCTTCGGCAATCAGCCCCAGCATTTT
CDR3: CASRGSSGFFGNQPQHF

J: TRBJ1-2
size: NA
length: 14
V: TRBV28
D: NA
DNA: TGTGCCAGCGGGGGGACCGACCACCCCTATGGCTACACCTTC
CDR3: CASGGTDHPYGYTF

J: TRBJ1-2
size: NA
length: 12
V: TRBV28
D: NA
DNA: TGTGCCAGCAGTAGTGGGATCAGGGGCCACACCTTC
CDR3: CASSSGIRGHTF

J: TRBJ1-5
size: NA
length: 16
V: TRBV6-1
D: NA
DNA: TGTGCCAGCAGTGAAGTTTTATTTGGGCAGAATCAGCCCCAGCATTTT
CDR3: CASSEVLFGQNQPQHF

J: TRBJ1-2
size: NA
length: 14
V: TRBV7-9
D: NA
DNA: TGTGCCAGCAGCTTAGCAGGGGAATCTAAGGGCTACACCTTC
CDR3: CASSLAGESKGYTF

J: TRBJ2-5
size: NA
length: 13
V: TRBV11-3
D: NA
DNA: TGTGCCAGCAGCCCCGAGTACGGAGAGACCCAGTACTTC
CDR3: CASSPEYGETQYF

J: TRBJ1-3
size: NA
length: 15
V: TRBV3-1/TRBV3-2
D: TRBD1
DNA: TGTGCCAGCAATCTCGGGACAGGGGATGGAAACACCATATATTTT
CDR3: CASNLGTGDGNTIYF

J: TRBJ1-4
size: NA
length: 15
V: TRBV21-1
D: NA
DNA: TGTGCCAGCACCAAGTACTGGTCACCCAATGAAAAACTGTTTTTT
CDR3: CASTKYWSPNEKLFF

J: TRBJ2-3
size: NA
length: 17
V: TRBV28
D: TRBD2
DNA: TGTGCCAGTAAAGGGACTAGCGGGGGTTACAGCACAGATACGCAGTATTTT
CDR3: CASKGTSGGYSTDTQYF

J: TRBJ1-1
size: NA
length: 14
V: TRBV30
D: NA
DNA: TGTGCCTGGTCCGGTACTGCGGGGGGTGGCGAAGCTTTCTTT
CDR3: CAWSGTAGGGEAFF

J: TRBJ2-3
size: once
length: 15
V: TRBV27
D: TRBD2
DNA: TGTGCCAGCAGTCCCCATTTGGCGGGAGAGGGTACGCAGTATTTT
CDR3: CASSPHLAGEGTQYF

J: TRBJ2-7
size: NA
length: 19
V: TRBV19
D: NA
DNA: TGTGCCAGTATAAAGTACGCGGCAGGGGACGGAGGACTCACCTACGAGCAGTACTTC
CDR3: CASIKYAAGDGGLTYEQYF

J: TRBJ2-1
size: NA
length: 15
V: TRBV18
D: TRBD2
DNA: TGTGCCAGCTCACCACCGGTAGCGGGACGAGATGAGCAGTTCTTC
CDR3: CASSPPVAGRDEQFF

J: TRBJ2-5
size: NA
length: 14
V: TRBV28
D: TRBD2
DNA: TGTGCCAGCTCGAGCGGGGGGAGCTGGGAGACCCAGTACTTC
CDR3: CASSSGGSWETQYF

J: TRBJ1-1
size: NA
length: 15
V: TRBV7-2
D: NA
DNA: TGTGCCAGCAGCCCAGGGTGGCCAGAGAACACTGAAGCTTTCTTT
CDR3: CASSPGWPENTEAFF

J: TRBJ1-1
size: NA
length: 15
V: TRBV19
D: NA
DNA: TGTGCCAGTAGTATAGTACCAGGGAAAGGCACTGAAGCTTTCTTT
CDR3: CASSIVPGKGTEAFF

J: TRBJ1-5
size: NA
length: 21
V: TRBV21-1
D: NA
DNA: TGTGCCAGCAGCAAAGCGCTCGTCGGAGTCCCGGCTATCCATAGCAATCAGCCCCAGCATTTT
CDR3: CASSKALVGVPAIHSNQPQHF

J: TRBJ2-7
size: NA
length: 13
V: TRBV28
D: NA
DNA: TGTGCCAGCCGCCTGGCGGCAACCTACGAGCAGTACTTC
CDR3: CASRLAATYEQYF

J: TRBJ2-1
size: NA
length: 14
V: TRBV19
D: NA
DNA: TGTGCCAGTAGTATGCAGGGCTTTAAGAATGAGCAGTTCTTC
CDR3: CASSMQGFKNEQFF

J: TRBJ2-5
size: NA
length: 16
V: TRBV5-1
D: TRBD2
DNA: TGCGCCAGCAGCCCCCCGGTAGCGGGGGGAGTTGAGACCCAGTACTTC
CDR3: CASSPPVAGGVETQYF

J: TRBJ1-2
size: NA
length: 13
V: TRBV7-3
D: NA
DNA: TGTGCCAGCAGCTGGACTGGGCAAGAGGGCTACACCTTC
CDR3: CASSWTGQEGYTF

J: TRBJ2-7
size: once
length: 13
V: TRBV10-1
D: NA
DNA: TGCGCCAGCATCGGTAGAAGTTGCTACGAGCAGTACTTC
CDR3: CASIGRSCYEQYF

J: TRBJ2-7
size: NA
length: 17
V: TRBV5-1
D: TRBD1
DNA: TGCGCCAGCAGCCCAGGACAGGGCTGGGGTAGCTCCTACGAGCAGTACTTC
CDR3: CASSPGQGWGSSYEQYF

J: TRBJ2-1
size: NA
length: 16
V: TRBV10-3
D: TRBD1
DNA: TGTGCCATCAGTGAATCAACGCGAAGAAAGGGGACAGGGACGTTCTTC
CDR3: CAISESTRRKGTGTFF

J: TRBJ2-5
size: once
length: 17
V: TRBV5-1
D: TRBD2
DNA: TGCGCCAGCAGCTTGACGGGGGGGCAAGTGAGGGTTGAGACCCAGTACTTC
CDR3: CASSLTGGQVRVETQYF

J: TRBJ2-3
size: NA
length: 20
V: TRBV15
D: NA
DNA: TGTGCCACCAGCAGAGATGGCGACAGCCTCTCCCCTCTTAGCACAGATACGCAGTATTTT
CDR3: CATSRDGDSLSPLSTDTQYF

J: TRBJ1-6
size: NA
length: 16
V: TRBV28
D: TRBD1
DNA: TGTGCCAGCAGACCACCGGGACAGGAAAAAAATTCACCCCTCCACTTT
CDR3: CASRPPGQEKNSPLHF

J: TRBJ2-5
size: many
length: 14
V: TRBV18
D: NA
DNA: TGTGCCAGCTCACCGGCGGGGATCACGGGGACCCAGTACTTC
CDR3: CASSPAGITGTQYF

J: TRBJ1-5
size: NA
length: 17
V: TRBV7-8
D: NA
DNA: TGTGCCAGCAGCCAACCCCCGGGAAAATATAGCAATCAGCCCCAGCATTTT
CDR3: CASSQPPGKYSNQPQHF

J: TRBJ2-1
size: NA
length: 15
V: TRBV4-3
D: NA
DNA: TGCGCCAGCAGCCAAGACAGGGGTTCCTACAATGAGCAGTTCTTC
CDR3: CASSQDRGSYNEQFF

J: TRBJ1-1
size: NA
length: 17
V: TRBV4-2
D: NA
DNA: TGTGCCAGCAGCCCCAAAGTGGGGGGGGCTGGGAACACTGAAGCTTTCTTT
CDR3: CASSPKVGGAGNTEAFF

J: TRBJ1-2
size: few
length: 15
V: TRBV19
D: NA
DNA: TGTGCCAGTAGTTCTCGTCGGGGGGGCGACTATGGCTACACCTTC
CDR3: CASSSRRGGDYGYTF

J: TRBJ1-1
size: NA
length: 13
V: TRBV6-2/TRBV6-3
D: NA
DNA: TGTGCCAGCAGTTACGGGCCAGGCACTGAAGCTTTCTTT
CDR3: CASSYGPGTEAFF

J: TRBJ2-1
size: few
length: 16
V: TRBV5-4
D: TRBD2
DNA: TGTGCCAGCAGCGGATCACTAGCGGGAGAGGTCAATGAGCAGTTCTTC
CDR3: CASSGSLAGEVNEQFF

J: TRBJ2-6
size: NA
length: 16
V: TRBV3-1/TRBV3-2
D: TRBD1
DNA: TGTGCCAGCAGCCCCCCAGGGGGACGTGGGGCCAACGTCCTGACTTTC
CDR3: CASSPPGGRGANVLTF

J: TRBJ2-5
size: once
length: 15
V: TRBV11-2
D: TRBD2
DNA: TGTGCCAGCAGCCCTCGGGCTAGCGGACAAGAGACCCAGTACTTC
CDR3: CASSPRASGQETQYF

J: TRBJ1-5
size: NA
length: 15
V: TRBV2
D: TRBD1
DNA: TGTGCCAGCAGTAGGGACAGGGAGTTAGGGCAGCCCCAGCATTTT
CDR3: CASSRDRELGQPQHF

J: TRBJ2-7
size: few
length: 13
V: TRBV18
D: TRBD2
DNA: TGTGCCAGCTCACCCGGGGAGGGCTACGAGCAGTACTTC
CDR3: CASSPGEGYEQYF

J: TRBJ1-5
size: once
length: 17
V: TRBV28
D: NA
DNA: TGTGCCAGCAGTTTAGACCGACGGACTTATAGCAATCAGCCCCAGCATTTT
CDR3: CASSLDRRTYSNQPQHF

J: TRBJ1-3
size: few
length: 15
V: TRBV30
D: NA
DNA: TGTGCCTGGAGTCGTGACTCGGGCTCTGGAAACACCATATATTTT
CDR3: CAWSRDSGSGNTIYF

J: TRBJ2-3
size: NA
length: 15
V: TRBV25-1
D: TRBD1
DNA: TGTGCCAGCAGCAGAGGACAGGGGGCATCAGATACGCAGTATTTT
CDR3: CASSRGQGASDTQYF

J: TRBJ2-7
size: NA
length: 13
V: TRBV29-1
D: TRBD1
DNA: TGCAGCGTTGCCCCAGGGGGCGACTACGAGCAGTACTTC
CDR3: CSVAPGGDYEQYF

J: TRBJ1-1
size: once
length: 15
V: TRBV18
D: NA
DNA: TGTGCCAGCTCACCAGGGCGGGTCTCGGACACTGAAGCTTTCTTT
CDR3: CASSPGRVSDTEAFF